Included here is one T cell receptor beta chain sequence, with context. Antigen unknown. This CDR3 is built from 16 residues. The germline CDR1 and CDR2 sequences are SGHDN and FVKESK. V was clipped by 3 bases and J by 0 bases, with 13 bases between them. The sample originates from a study of T cell responses to AZD1222 COVID-19 vaccine. Study-wide results and limits: CD4 TCRs covered the whole spike, strongest at regions 160-218 and 743-854.

TCRdb keeps only in-frame clones here, not all; method: immunoSEQ multiplex PCR. The data contain fewer than 35,000 clones, approximately 93% of them singletons. The source is an adult in good health. The chain employs TRBV14 and TRBJ2-3, with unresolved D. Specimen: peripheral blood, collected on day 0 of AZD1222 vaccination. This CDR3 is CASSHSRALSTDTQYF. The DNA of the CDR3 is TGTGCCAGCAGCCACTCCCGGGCCCTTAGCACAGATACGCAGTATTTT.